This TCR beta chain was recorded in a study of post-analysis software for immune sequencing data. This CDR3 is built from 14 residues. Germline V gene data show CDR1 as MDHEN and CDR2 as SYDVKM. V was pared by 0 bases and J by 15 bases, with 18 bases between. With regard to this clonotype: Its antigen is unidentified.

Study-wide results and limits: Elevated frequency relative to controls characterized roughly five TRBV segments in patients, TRBV5-6, TRBV5-1 and TRBV20-1 among them.

Incorporated into the TCR beta cDNA libraries were unique molecular identifiers, which served to reduce PCR and sequencing biases. A single record per CDR3 protein comes from TCRdb applying MiXCR to the PCR reads. This sample has just over 250,000 distinct CDR3 sequences, with 30% to 45% found just once. Sequences were obtained from blood. This clonotype originated in a girl between 5 and 17 years old with multiple sclerosis. This chain joins TRBV28 and TRBJ2-4; no reliable D call. The CDR3 reads CASSLWVLFDERYF. The CDR3 DNA reads TGTGCCAGCAGTTTATGGGTGCTATTTGACGAGCGGTACTTC.